A selection of T cell receptor beta chains follows, all from one sample in a study of spatial heterogeneity in lung cancer. TCRdb called the 5' RACE reads again in MiXCR, with one record for every CDR3 protein. This table holds some 35,000 distinct CDR3 sequences, about 7.6% found once. The sequencing used PBMCs, collected at follow-up. The source is a male donor with early-stage non-small cell lung cancer. Both conserved end residues are part of each CDR3. D genes are given only for firm matches. Size is omitted from some rows. Given values are once, few, many or a class for expanded clones.

CDR3aa: CASRALATSTDTQYF
CDR3nt: TGCGCCAGCAGAGCCCTAGCGACTAGCACAGATACGCAGTATTTT
v_gene: TRBV10-2
j_gene: TRBJ2-3
d_gene: -
abundance: many

CDR3aa: CASGLGQGKLFF
CDR3nt: TGTGCTAGTGGTTTGGGACAGGGGAAACTGTTTTTT
v_gene: TRBV12-5
j_gene: TRBJ1-4
d_gene: TRBD1
abundance: many

CDR3aa: CASSSTTGGMLGSEQFF
CDR3nt: TGTGCCAGCAGTTCGACCACGGGGGGTATGTTAGGAAGTGAGCAGTTCTTC
v_gene: TRBV5-6
j_gene: TRBJ2-1
d_gene: TRBD2
abundance: many

CDR3aa: CASSQVSGDTEAFF
CDR3nt: TGTGCCAGCAGCCAAGTGAGTGGGGACACTGAAGCTTTCTTT
v_gene: TRBV3-1
j_gene: TRBJ1-1
d_gene: -
abundance: many

CDR3aa: CSVDTSGATGELFF
CDR3nt: TGCAGCGTGGATACTAGCGGAGCCACCGGGGAGCTGTTTTTT
v_gene: TRBV29-1
j_gene: TRBJ2-2
d_gene: TRBD2
abundance: -

CDR3aa: CSVRTGETYEQYF
CDR3nt: TGCAGCGTTCGGACAGGGGAAACCTACGAGCAGTACTTC
v_gene: TRBV29-1
j_gene: TRBJ2-7
d_gene: TRBD1
abundance: few

CDR3aa: CTSSQGASGDQETQYF
CDR3nt: TGCACCAGCAGCCAAGGGGCTAGTGGGGACCAAGAGACCCAGTACTTC
v_gene: TRBV4-1
j_gene: TRBJ2-5
d_gene: -
abundance: -

CDR3aa: CASSPDRGNLGYTF
CDR3nt: TGTGCCAGCAGCCCGGACAGGGGGAACTTGGGCTACACCTTC
v_gene: TRBV2
j_gene: TRBJ1-2
d_gene: TRBD1
abundance: many

CDR3aa: CASSVANTEAFF
CDR3nt: TGCGCCAGCAGCGTGGCGAACACTGAAGCTTTCTTT
v_gene: TRBV5-1
j_gene: TRBJ1-1
d_gene: -
abundance: many

CDR3aa: CASSPTGILYNEQFF
CDR3nt: TGTGCCAGCAGCCCCACAGGGATCCTATACAATGAGCAGTTCTTC
v_gene: TRBV7-8
j_gene: TRBJ2-1
d_gene: -
abundance: many

CDR3aa: CASSIDAGRYNEQFF
CDR3nt: TGTGCCAGTAGTATTGACGCGGGGCGATACAATGAGCAGTTCTTC
v_gene: TRBV19
j_gene: TRBJ2-1
d_gene: -
abundance: many

CDR3aa: CASSPGQGLPYF
CDR3nt: TGTGCCAGCAGTCCGGGACAGGGGCTCCCGTACTTC
v_gene: TRBV6-5
j_gene: TRBJ2-7
d_gene: TRBD1
abundance: many

CDR3aa: CASRNYNEQFF
CDR3nt: TGTGCCAGCAGGAACTACAATGAGCAGTTCTTC
v_gene: TRBV7-9
j_gene: TRBJ2-1
d_gene: -
abundance: -